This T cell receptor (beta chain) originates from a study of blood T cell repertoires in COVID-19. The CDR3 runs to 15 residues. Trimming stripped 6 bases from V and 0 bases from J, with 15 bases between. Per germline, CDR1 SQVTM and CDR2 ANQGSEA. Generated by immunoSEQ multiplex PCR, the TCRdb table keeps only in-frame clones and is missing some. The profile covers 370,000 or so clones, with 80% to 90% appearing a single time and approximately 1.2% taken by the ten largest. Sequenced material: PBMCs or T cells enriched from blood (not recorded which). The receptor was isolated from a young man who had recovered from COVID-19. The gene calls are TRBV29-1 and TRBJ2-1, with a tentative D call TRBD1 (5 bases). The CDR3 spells CSVVTAKVSYNEQFF. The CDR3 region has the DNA TGCAGCGTAGTGACAGCGAAAGTCTCCTACAATGAGCAGTTCTTC.